These 20 T cell receptor beta chains were sequenced from one sample in a study of beta chain features in type 1 diabetes listed by TCRdb under 2018. No cognate antigen is known for these TCRs. Broad study findings and their caveats: A moderate but significant shortening of TCRB CDR3 length was observed in type 1 diabetes patients in all four CD4+ subsets.

Libraries were prepared through the immunoSEQ multiplex PCR assay. The entire isolated RNA was reverse transcribed using the High Capacity cDNA Reverse Transcription Kit, and thus expressed TCRB transcripts were sequenced. TCRdb retrieved this table from immuneACCESS and kept in-frame rearrangements only. Not all clones are present; in checked studies, unresolved V genes account for under half, and no reason is known for the remainder. This sample holds hundreds of thousands of clones; approximately 15% were observed only once. 0.017% of the sample lies in the top ten. Input material: naive CD4+ T cells from blood. Reading the label with the study, this specimen's cell subset or site is: true naive CD4+ T cells. The receptors originated from a man aged 30 to 39 with type 1 diabetes.

This clone was recorded a few times. This chain joins TRBV2 and TRBJ2-3, with D hard to call. The CDR3 runs to 12 residues. V gave up 6 bases and J gave up 6 bases, with 10 bases separating them. Germline V gives CDR1 SNHLY, CDR2 FYNNEI. The CDR3, as DNA: TGTGCCAGCAGATTCTTAGAGGATACGCAGTATTTT. Encoded protein: CASRFLEDTQYF.

This sequence joins TRBV29-1 and TRBJ2-3, with a weak D call TRBD2 (5 bases). The CDR3 is 13 amino acids. Germline V lookup: CDR1 SQVTM, CDR2 ANQGSEA. V was clipped by 6 bases and J by 0 bases, with 10 bases between them. The CDR3 spells CSVGLTSTDTQYF. The CDR3 nucleotides read TGCAGCGTCGGACTGACTAGCACAGATACGCAGTATTTT.

The J gene is TRBJ2-1, the V gene TRBV18; D is perhaps TRBD2 (5 bases). The CDR3 totals 16 residues. Trimming shortened V by 5 bases and J by 1 base, and 15 bases separated the two germline ends. CDR1 is KGHSH, CDR2 LQKENI, per germline. The CDR3 loop is CASSAFERQSYNEQFF. In DNA form, the CDR3 reads TGTGCCAGCTCAGCGTTCGAGCGGCAATCCTACAATGAGCAGTTCTTC.

The gene calls are TRBV5-4 and TRBJ2-2; 10 nucleotides match TRBD2. From germline, CDR1 is SGHNT and CDR2 YYREEE (reference sequence). The CDR3 covers 18 residues. V gave up 0 bases and J gave up 5 bases; unmatched junction bases: 10. The CDR3 DNA sequence: TGTGCCAGCAGCTTGGGGGCTAGCGGGAGCCTGGTAACCGGGGAGCTGTTTTTT. Amino acids: CASSLGASGSLVTGELFF.

The chain carries TRBV7-6 and TRBJ2-2; D gene unclear. The CDR3 loop spans 11 amino acids. The V end lost 5 bases, the J end lost 6 bases, and 4 bases lay between the germline ends. The germline V gene has CDR1 SGHVS and CDR2 FNYEAQ. The CDR3 DNA is TGTGCCAGCAGCACGGCCGGGGAGCTGTTTTTT. Its protein product is CASSTAGELFF.

This clone has only a few counts. The chain joins TRBV13 to TRBJ2-1; D remains unclear. Germline CDR1 and CDR2: PRHDT and FYEKMQ (reference sequence). The length of the CDR3 is 12 residues. Trimming cost V 0 bases and J 7 bases, with 4 bases left between them. The CDR3 region has the DNA TGTGCCAGCAGCTTAGGCGTAAATGAGCAGTTCTTC. Protein product: CASSLGVNEQFF. Together with reference TRBV13 and TRBJ2-1, the CDR3 gives the full variable domain: AAGVIQSPRHLIKEKRETATLKCYPIPRHDTVYWYQQGPGQDPQFLISFYEKMQSDKGSIPDRFSAQQFSDYHSELNMSSLELGDSALYFCASSLGVNEQFFGPGTRLTVL.

J is TRBJ2-2 and V is TRBV10-3; TRBD1 agrees at 9 bases. Losses at the gene ends were 6 bases for V and 6 bases for J; bases not matched to a gene: 8. This CDR3 is built from 15 residues. CDR1 is ENHRY, CDR2 SYGVKD, per germline. In DNA, the CDR3 is TGTGCCATCAGGGGAGGACAGGGGTACGCCGGGGAGCTGTTTTTT. Amino acids: CAIRGGQGYAGELFF.

The chain links TRBV7-6 to TRBJ1-2; maybe TRBD1 (5 bases). The CDR3 sequence is 14 residues long. Germline V gives CDR1 SGHVS, CDR2 FNYEAQ. Trimming left V 1 base short and J 2 bases short, with 8 bases between. This chain's CDR3 is CASSLVTGNYGYTF. The CDR3 coding sequence is TGTGCCAGCAGCTTAGTTACAGGAAACTATGGCTACACCTTC.

The rearrangement joins TRBV7-6 to TRBJ2-5; 8 bases match TRBD1. Unmatched junction bases numbered 6, after V lost 4 bases and J lost 5 bases. CDR3 length equals 14 residues. The V gene's germline CDR1 is SGHVS and CDR2 FNYEAQ. The CDR3 loop reads CASSSRGQVETQYF. The CDR3 nucleotides are TGTGCCAGCAGCTCGAGGGGACAGGTGGAGACCCAGTACTTC.

This clone came up once. V and J are TRBV9 and TRBJ1-2, with D perhaps TRBD1 (6 bases). There are 17 residues in the CDR3. Looked up from germline, CDR1 is SGDLS and CDR2 is YYNGEE. Deletions cut 6 bases from V and 0 bases from J, with 21 bases between. In DNA, the CDR3 is TGTGCCAGCACCCTAACGGCAGGGGACAAGGCTAACTATGGCTACACCTTC. It codes for CASTLTAGDKANYGYTF.

The genes are TRBV5-1 and TRBJ1-1; no clear D gene. Trimming removed 1 base at V and 1 base at J, with 8 bases between. Germline assignment: CDR1 SGHRS and CDR2 YFSETQ. This CDR3 contains 14 residues. This CDR3 reads CASSLYSGNTEAFF. DNA for the CDR3: TGCGCCAGCAGCTTGTACAGTGGGAACACTGAAGCTTTCTTT.

This clone has only a few counts. The V call is TRBV28, the J call TRBJ2-1; 14 bases align to TRBD2. The CDR3 runs to 16 residues. The V segment lost 3 bases and the J segment 6 bases; nucleotides outside the gene matches: 4. The germline V gene encodes CDR1 MDHEN and CDR2 SYDVKM. CDR3 protein: CASSLVGLAGVNEQFF. For the CDR3, the DNA is TGTGCCAGCAGTTTGGTGGGACTAGCGGGAGTCAATGAGCAGTTCTTC.

The V and J genes are TRBV28 and TRBJ2-2, with D hard to call. V lost 3 bases and J 3 bases, leaving 2 bases between the germline ends. Germline CDR1 and CDR2: MDHEN and SYDVKM. CDR3 length: 12 amino acids. This CDR3 is CASSFYTGELFF. The DNA of the CDR3 is TGTGCCAGCAGTTTCTACACCGGGGAGCTGTTTTTT.

The CDR3: CASSARREASRAKNIQYF. As DNA, the CDR3 is TGTGCCAGCAGTGCCCGAAGGGAGGCTAGCAGGGCCAAAAACATTCAGTACTTC. The chain uses TRBV2 and TRBJ2-4; a weak D match, TRBD2 (6 bases). Germline CDR1 reads SNHLY; CDR2 reads FYNNEI. There are 18 residues in the CDR3. V was cut by 4 bases and J by 1 base, with 20 bases left in between. The full variable domain, rest sourced from reference TRBV2 and TRBJ2-4, is EPEVTQTPSHQVTQMGQEVILRCVPISNHLYFYWYRQILGQKVEFLVSFYNNEISEKSEIFDDQFSVERPDGSNFTLKIRSTKLEDSAMYFCASSARREASRAKNIQYFGAGTRLSVL.

This clone was seen only a few times. The chain carries TRBV30 and TRBJ1-5; 10 bases are a match to TRBD1. The CDR3 runs to 15 residues. With V trimmed by 3 bases and J by 2 bases, 4 bases remained unmatched. Germline V gene lookup returns CDR1 GTSNPN and CDR2 SVGIG (reference sequence). CDR3 coding DNA: TGTGCCTGGAGGACCGGGACAGGGGGCAATCAGCCCCAGCATTTT. It yields the protein CAWRTGTGGNQPQHF. Full variable domain (missing parts from reference TRBV30 and TRBJ1-5): SQTIHQWPATLVQPVGSPLSLECTVEGTSNPNLYWYRQAAGRGLQLLFYSVGIGQISSEVPQNLSASRPQDRQFILSSKKLLLSDSGFYLCAWRTGTGGNQPQHFGDGTRLSIL.

The genes are TRBV2 and TRBJ2-7; the D gene is possibly TRBD1 (6 bases). Trimming took 4 bases from V and 4 from J, leaving 14 bases between them. The germline CDR1 and CDR2 sequences are SNHLY and FYNNEI. CDR3 length equals 14 residues. The CDR3 spells CASSGRGGRYEQYF. CDR3 nucleotide sequence: TGTGCCAGCAGTGGGAGAGGGGGAAGGTACGAGCAGTACTTC.

V and J are TRBV21-1 and TRBJ2-7; TRBD1, the D gene given by the table, was not confirmed from the DNA. TRBV21-1 is a documented pseudogene. This CDR3 spans 16 amino acids. DNA for the CDR3: TGTGCCAGCAGCAAAGTAGACAGGGTCGACGGGTACGAGCAGTACTTC. Its protein product is CASSKVDRVDGYEQYF.

The genes are TRBV12-5 and TRBJ2-3; no clear D. CDR1 is LGHNT and CDR2 is FRNRAP in the germline V gene. The CDR3 has 13 amino acids. V shed 1 base and J shed 5 bases, with 7 bases lying between them. Here the CDR3 DNA reads TGTGCTAGTGGTTTGGGGCGAGGAGATACGCAGTATTTT. It specifies CASGLGRGDTQYF.

This clone was counted between two and nine times. The chain is built from TRBV7-9 and TRBJ2-7; TRBD2 matches at 7 bases. This CDR3 spans 12 amino acids. Germline assignment: CDR1 SEHNR and CDR2 FQNEAQ (reference sequence). V trimming: 11 bases; J trimming: 4 bases; junction bases outside the gene matches: 8. Written as DNA, the CDR3 is TGTGCCGGGGGGGAGCAAGCTTACGAGCAGTACTTC. Translating gives CAGGEQAYEQYF.

This clone was seen only a few times. This rearrangement joins TRBV4-3 to TRBJ2-1, with D hard to call. Germline V gene lookup returns CDR1 LGHNA and CDR2 YSLEER. V dropped 4 bases and J dropped 0 bases, with 13 bases sitting between them. This CDR3 comprises 16 residues. CDR3 protein: CASSRLAESSYNEQFF. CDR3 nucleotides: TGCGCCAGCAGCCGTTTGGCGGAAAGCTCCTACAATGAGCAGTTCTTC.